This T cell receptor beta chain was profiled in a study of Ad26.COV2.S vaccination and SARS-CoV-2 variants. Findings of the study overall: Spike-specific TCR breadth ran higher among vaccine recipients than placebo recipients. Vaccine and placebo recipients had comparable breadth of non-spike TCRs.

The treatment is: some 20 received Ad26.COV2.S at low or high dose, single or two shots; roughly five received placebo; per-sample allocation not given. The samples were gathered on day 63 after the first injection of vaccine or placebo. The donor was a Boston adult aged 18-55 years. Germline V gives CDR1 SGHRS, CDR2 YFSETQ. V lost 4 bases and J lost 2, with 10 bases in between. The CDR3 consists of 13 residues. This clone was picked up a small number of times. The antigen remains unidentified. TCRdb's copy holds only in-frame clones and misses some; the assay was immunoSEQ multiplex PCR. Altogether about 440,000 clones are present, less than 95% being singletons, with the ten largest covering around 4.5%.

The TCR was taken from a person aged 18 to 59 who received the Ad26.COV2.S COVID-19 vaccine or a placebo. Sequences were derived from peripheral blood, sampled in a trial of Ad26.COV2.S vaccine versus placebo. The chain recombines TRBV5-1 with TRBJ2-7; a possible D gene is TRBD1 (5 bases). The CDR3 here is CASSDRVPYEQYF. The DNA of the CDR3 is TGCGCCAGCAGCGACAGAGTCCCCTACGAGCAGTACTTC.